The rows below give T cell receptor beta chains drawn from one sample of a study of technical replicates of blood from a few donors. Using immunoSEQ multiplex PCR, the repertoire was profiled, and TCRdb retains in-frame clones only, with some absent. Seen here are 91,000 or so clones, roughly 96% observed once, and the top ten hold 0.2% to 0.3%. The source material was T cells isolated from PBMCs. The receptors here all came from a human donor in good health. The CDR3 runs from the conserved cysteine through the conserved F or W.

j_call | v_call | cdr3_aa
TRBJ1-1 | TRBV7-3 | CASSTTGGITEAFF
TRBJ1-1 | TRBV11-3 | CASSPPQGAWAEAFF
TRBJ1-1 | TRBV5-1 | CASSIQGAGNTEAFF
TRBJ2-5 | TRBV7-6 | CASSLGLALETQYF
TRBJ1-4 | TRBV5-1 | CASKPGNNEKLFF
TRBJ2-1 | TRBV13 | CASSPGHNSEQFF
TRBJ1-4 | TRBV2 | CASRRGAGGEKLFF
TRBJ2-7 | TRBV28 | CATQQGAHEQYF
TRBJ2-1 | TRBV4-2 | CASSHETSGSFLTNEQFF
TRBJ2-1 | TRBV19 | CASSPDSGRMGEQFF
TRBJ1-1 | TRBV19 | CASSIGTGGATEAFF
TRBJ1-1 | TRBV14 | CASSQDPGDTEAFF
TRBJ2-5 | TRBV2 | CASNTDRGQETQYF
TRBJ2-7 | TRBV5-4 | CASSQSGREGGEQYF
TRBJ1-2 | TRBV4-2 | CASSHLGTEGTNYGYTF
TRBJ2-1 | TRBV9 | CASSVSGLTYNEQFF
TRBJ2-3 | TRBV19 | CASKGGPDTDTQYF
TRBJ1-3 | TRBV7-6 | CASSPLFREGLSGNTIYF
TRBJ1-2 | TRBV6-1 | CASSESPGANYGYTF
TRBJ2-7 | TRBV29-1 | CSVGPDSTRFYEQYF
TRBJ2-7 | TRBV12-2 | CASRRRARRMSYEQYF
TRBJ1-1 | TRBV10-2 | CASSEDRGTEAFF
TRBJ1-3 | TRBV4-1 | CASSSGPRSSGNTIYF
TRBJ2-4 | TRBV19 | CASSIDPAGLAKNIQYF
TRBJ2-1 | TRBV7-2 | CASMSSGAYNEQFF
TRBJ2-7 | TRBV6-5 | CASSYGLAGGYEQYF
TRBJ2-3 | TRBV15 | CATSRQGGPYTDTQYF
TRBJ1-2 | TRBV6-1 | CASSEALGGRGYTF
TRBJ2-7 | TRBV6-5 | CASSPRRFSYEQYF
TRBJ1-6 | TRBV2 | CASNSGFNSPLHF
TRBJ1-2 | TRBV6-5 | CASSYGGGYTF
TRBJ1-4 | TRBV6-1 | CASSGQRISTNGNEKLFF
TRBJ1-1 | TRBV7-3 | CASSPIREINTEAFF
TRBJ2-1 | TRBV14 | CASSAMRGPYNEQFF
TRBJ1-5 | TRBV19 | CASSTIGGPYSNQPQHF
TRBJ1-4 | TRBV7-9 | CASSLALGGKLFF
TRBJ1-2 | TRBV2 | CASRAARQGPTTF
TRBJ2-7 | TRBV19 | CASSAGAGGYEQYF
TRBJ2-1 | TRBV5-3 | CARSLVFCTTFGEQFF
TRBJ2-5 | TRBV5-6 | CASSPQGRETQYF
TRBJ2-7 | TRBV14 | CASSQGRGGPSYEQYF
TRBJ2-7 | TRBV14 | CASSVLSYEQYF
TRBJ1-2 | TRBV2 | CASSEQGYGYTF
TRBJ2-1 | TRBV7-9 | CASSLSLLAGGDNEQFF